The T cell receptor beta chain under discussion was sequenced for a study of response to subunit inactivated influenza vaccine. Overall study findings and caveats: That few new T cells are recruited by each seasonal influenza vaccination was the authors' suggestion.

Turning to this clonotype: Its antigen is not known.

TCRdb reanalysed the RT-PCR reads using MiXCR and keeps one entry per CDR3 protein. The table shows around 600,000 distinct CDR3 sequences, with 11% occurring only once. Germline V gives CDR1 KGHSH, CDR2 LQKENI. The J segment lost 3 bases and the V segment lost 2 bases, leaving 4 bases of the junction unmatched. The length of the CDR3 is 15 residues. The sample also formed part of further work on T cells expressing NK-cell markers. That work states: UMIs accompanied the 5'RACE template switching by which TCR beta cDNA was made. The study drew TCR beta repertoires from sorted CD3+CD56+NKG2C+, CD3+CD56+NKG2C- and CD3+CD56-NKG2C+ T cells. An anti-gamma-delta TCR antibody confined sorting to alpha-beta TCR T cells across several of the experiments. Also leading the CD3+CD56-NKG2C+ fraction in a handful of donors were these clonotypes.

This sequence originates from a middle-aged man who received an inactivated influenza vaccine. The genes are TRBV18 and TRBJ2-1; 7 bases are a match to TRBD2. The sequencing used PBMCs from blood, collected on the day of vaccination. Written as DNA, the CDR3 is TGTGCCAGCTCACCAGAAGCGGGGTACTACAATGAGCAGTTCTTC. It encodes CASSPEAGYYNEQFF.